The rows below give T cell receptor beta chains drawn from one sample of a study of CD8 T cell repertoires and HIV-1 epitope variants. Sequenced by immunoSEQ multiplex PCR; TCRdb stores in-frame clones only, minus some. The table shows 90,000 or so clones, with 74% occurring only once. Sequencing was performed on uncultured baseline CD8+ T cells from peripheral blood mononuclear cells (PBMCs). The source is a male donor with HIV. The CDR3 runs from the conserved cysteine through the conserved F or W. The order of the fields is V gene, D gene, clone size, J gene, CDR3 length, CDR3 DNA, CDR3 protein. D genes are given only for firm matches. Not all rows give a size; the values are once, few, many and, for expanded clones, a class.

V gene: TRBV9
D gene: TRBD2
clone size: NA
J gene: TRBJ2-5
CDR3 length: 15
CDR3 DNA: TGTGCCAGCAGCCTAGCGGGGGGAGACCAAGAGACCCAGTACTTC
CDR3 protein: CASSLAGGDQETQYF

V gene: TRBV30
D gene: NA
clone size: NA
J gene: TRBJ1-5
CDR3 length: 13
CDR3 DNA: TGTGCCTGGTCAAGGTCGAGCAATCAGCCCCAGCATTTT
CDR3 protein: CAWSRSSNQPQHF

V gene: TRBV15
D gene: NA
clone size: NA
J gene: TRBJ1-5
CDR3 length: 12
CDR3 DNA: TGTGCCACCAGCAGAGTAAATCAGCCCCAGCATTTT
CDR3 protein: CATSRVNQPQHF

V gene: TRBV10-1
D gene: NA
clone size: NA
J gene: TRBJ2-2
CDR3 length: 15
CDR3 DNA: TGCGCCAGCAAGGGACTTAACGATGGGACCGGGGAGCTGTTTTTT
CDR3 protein: CASKGLNDGTGELFF

V gene: TRBV28
D gene: NA
clone size: NA
J gene: TRBJ1-2
CDR3 length: 13
CDR3 DNA: TGTGCCAGCTTACCTTACCACAGGGATGGCTACACCTTC
CDR3 protein: CASLPYHRDGYTF

V gene: TRBV6-6
D gene: NA
clone size: NA
J gene: TRBJ2-7
CDR3 length: 13
CDR3 DNA: TGTGCCAGCAGTTACTCCAGGGCCCACGAGCAGTACTTC
CDR3 protein: CASSYSRAHEQYF

V gene: TRBV5-1
D gene: NA
clone size: NA
J gene: TRBJ2-2
CDR3 length: 15
CDR3 DNA: TGCGCCAGCAGCTTGAAAGTTGGGAGGACCGGGGAGCTGTTTTTT
CDR3 protein: CASSLKVGRTGELFF

V gene: TRBV2
D gene: NA
clone size: NA
J gene: TRBJ1-1
CDR3 length: 13
CDR3 DNA: TGTGCCAGCCATATGGAGGTAAACACTGAAGCTTTCTTT
CDR3 protein: CASHMEVNTEAFF

V gene: TRBV5-1
D gene: TRBD2
clone size: NA
J gene: TRBJ2-7
CDR3 length: 14
CDR3 DNA: TGCGCCAGCAGTGAGGGAGCGGGACCCTACGAGCAGTACTTC
CDR3 protein: CASSEGAGPYEQYF

V gene: TRBV15
D gene: NA
clone size: NA
J gene: TRBJ2-4
CDR3 length: 19
CDR3 DNA: TGTGCCACCAGCAGAGATCAGGGGACGAGTGACCTAGCCAAAAACATTCAGTACTTC
CDR3 protein: CATSRDQGTSDLAKNIQYF

V gene: TRBV5-1
D gene: NA
clone size: NA
J gene: TRBJ2-3
CDR3 length: 16
CDR3 DNA: TGCGCCAGCAGGATGGCAGGGCGACCTAACACAGATACGCAGTATTTT
CDR3 protein: CASRMAGRPNTDTQYF

V gene: TRBV7-2
D gene: NA
clone size: few
J gene: TRBJ2-1
CDR3 length: 15
CDR3 DNA: TGTGCCAGCAGCTTAGTCGGGGTCCTTGGCAATGAGCAGTTCTTC
CDR3 protein: CASSLVGVLGNEQFF

V gene: TRBV7-9
D gene: NA
clone size: NA
J gene: TRBJ2-5
CDR3 length: 14
CDR3 DNA: TGTGCCAGCAGCCCTGCAAGGATGGGAGAGACCCAGTACTTC
CDR3 protein: CASSPARMGETQYF

V gene: TRBV7-8
D gene: NA
clone size: NA
J gene: TRBJ2-2
CDR3 length: 11
CDR3 DNA: TGTGCCAGCAGCTTCCCCGGGGAGCTGTTTTTT
CDR3 protein: CASSFPGELFF

V gene: TRBV16
D gene: TRBD2
clone size: NA
J gene: TRBJ2-7
CDR3 length: 17
CDR3 DNA: TGTGCCAGCAGCCAATTTGGTTTTAGCGGGGGCGGCTACGAGCAGTACTTC
CDR3 protein: CASSQFGFSGGGYEQYF

V gene: TRBV6-6
D gene: TRBD1
clone size: few
J gene: TRBJ1-6
CDR3 length: 15
CDR3 DNA: TGTGCCAGCAGTTACTCTGGGACAGGAGCCTCACCCCTCCACTTT
CDR3 protein: CASSYSGTGASPLHF